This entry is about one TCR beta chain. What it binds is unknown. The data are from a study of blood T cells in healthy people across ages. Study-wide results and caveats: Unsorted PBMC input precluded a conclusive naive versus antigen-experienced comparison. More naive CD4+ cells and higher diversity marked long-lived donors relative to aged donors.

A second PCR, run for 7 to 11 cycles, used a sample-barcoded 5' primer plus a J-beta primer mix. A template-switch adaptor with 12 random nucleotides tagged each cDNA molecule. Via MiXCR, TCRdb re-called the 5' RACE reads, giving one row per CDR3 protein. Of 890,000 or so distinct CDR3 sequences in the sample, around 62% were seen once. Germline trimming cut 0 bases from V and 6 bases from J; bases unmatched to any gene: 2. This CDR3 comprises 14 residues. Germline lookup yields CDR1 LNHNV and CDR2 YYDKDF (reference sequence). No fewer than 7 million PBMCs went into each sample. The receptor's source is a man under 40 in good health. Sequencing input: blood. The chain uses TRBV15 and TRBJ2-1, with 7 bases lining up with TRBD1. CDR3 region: CATSRDHRGNEQFF. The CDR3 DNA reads TGTGCCACCAGCAGAGATCACAGGGGCAATGAGCAGTTCTTC.